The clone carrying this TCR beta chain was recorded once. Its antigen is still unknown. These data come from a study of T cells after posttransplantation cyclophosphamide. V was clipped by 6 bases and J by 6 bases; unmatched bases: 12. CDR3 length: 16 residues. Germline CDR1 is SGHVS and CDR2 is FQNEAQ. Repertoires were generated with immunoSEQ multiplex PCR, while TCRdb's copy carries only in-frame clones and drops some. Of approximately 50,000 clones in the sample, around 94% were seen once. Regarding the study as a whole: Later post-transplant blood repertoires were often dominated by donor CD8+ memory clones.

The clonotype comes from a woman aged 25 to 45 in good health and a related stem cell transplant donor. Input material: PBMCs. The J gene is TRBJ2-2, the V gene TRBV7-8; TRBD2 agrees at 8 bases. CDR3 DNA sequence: TGTGCCAGCAGGGACCGGGGGGGCCTGGGATCCGGGGAGCTGTTTTTT. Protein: CASRDRGGLGSGELFF.